What follows is one T cell receptor (beta chain) and its context. Its antigen is not identified. The CDR3 length is 16 residues. CDR1 is PRHDT, CDR2 FYEKMQ, per germline (reference sequence). Carrying UMI labels, the TRB cDNA libraries were prepared through 5' RACE. TCRdb reprocessed the 5' RACE reads; each CDR3 protein has one entry and no DNA is given. The specimen's table records about 120,000 distinct CDR3 sequences. This specimen comes from a study of CXCR3-negative and CXCR3-positive naive CD8 T cells. Study results and caveats: CXCR3-expressing naive cells carried TRB CDR3s more hydrophobic than those of CXCR3-negative naive cells.

Sequencing was done on a sample of naive CXCR3+ CD8+ T cells from blood. Regarding subset: CD45RO-CCR7+CD27+CD95- naive CD8+ T cells expressing CXCR3 (TNR3+). This clonotype was sampled from a human donor in good health. Some clones in this sample may be carry-over from other donors' samples. The rearrangement links TRBV13 to TRBJ2-1; TCRdb picks TRBD1, but there is no DNA to check that call. CDR3 in amino acids: CASSLGDRVTYNEQFF.